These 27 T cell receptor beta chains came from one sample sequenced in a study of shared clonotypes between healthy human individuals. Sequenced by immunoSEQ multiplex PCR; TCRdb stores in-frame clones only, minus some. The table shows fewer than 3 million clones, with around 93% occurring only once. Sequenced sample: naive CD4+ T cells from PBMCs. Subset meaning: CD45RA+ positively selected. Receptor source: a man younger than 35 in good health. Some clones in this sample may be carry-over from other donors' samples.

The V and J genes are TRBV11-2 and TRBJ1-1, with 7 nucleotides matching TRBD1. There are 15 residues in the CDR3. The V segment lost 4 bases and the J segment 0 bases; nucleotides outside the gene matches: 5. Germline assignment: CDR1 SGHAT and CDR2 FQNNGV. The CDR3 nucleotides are TGTGCCAGCAGCTCGAAGACAGGGTTGAACACTGAAGCTTTCTTT. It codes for CASSSKTGLNTEAFF. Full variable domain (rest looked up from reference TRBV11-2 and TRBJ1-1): EAGVAQSPRYKIIEKRQSVAFWCNPISGHATLYWYQQILGQGPKLLIQFQNNGVVDDSQLPKDRFSAERLKGVDSTLKIQPAKLEDSAVYLCASSSKTGLNTEAFFGQGTRLTVV.

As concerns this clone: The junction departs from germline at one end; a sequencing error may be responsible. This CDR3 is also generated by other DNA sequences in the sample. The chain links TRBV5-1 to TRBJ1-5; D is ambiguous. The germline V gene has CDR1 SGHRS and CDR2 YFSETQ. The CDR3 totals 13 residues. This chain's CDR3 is CASSATSNQPQHF. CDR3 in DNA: TGCGCCAGCAGCGCAACCAGCAATCAGCCCCAACATTTT.

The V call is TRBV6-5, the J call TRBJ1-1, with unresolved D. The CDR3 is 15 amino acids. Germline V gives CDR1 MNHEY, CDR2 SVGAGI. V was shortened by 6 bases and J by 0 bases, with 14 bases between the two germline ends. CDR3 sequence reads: CASSQLDAMNTEAFF. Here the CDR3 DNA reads TGTGCCAGCAGCCAGTTGGACGCAATGAACACTGAAGCTTTCTTT.

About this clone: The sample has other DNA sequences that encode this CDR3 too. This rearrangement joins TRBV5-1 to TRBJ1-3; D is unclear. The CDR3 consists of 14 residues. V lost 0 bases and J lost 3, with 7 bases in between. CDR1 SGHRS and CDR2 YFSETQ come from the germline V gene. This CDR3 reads CASSLAGRGNTIYF. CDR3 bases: TGCGCCAGCAGCTTGGCAGGACGTGGAAACACCATATATTTT.

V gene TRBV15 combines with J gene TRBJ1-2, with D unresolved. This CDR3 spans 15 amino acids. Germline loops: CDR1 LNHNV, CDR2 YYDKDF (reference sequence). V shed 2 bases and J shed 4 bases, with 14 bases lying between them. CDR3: CATSRLLVMGYGYTF. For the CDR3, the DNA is TGTGCCACCAGCAGACTTCTTGTGATGGGCTATGGCTACACCTTC.

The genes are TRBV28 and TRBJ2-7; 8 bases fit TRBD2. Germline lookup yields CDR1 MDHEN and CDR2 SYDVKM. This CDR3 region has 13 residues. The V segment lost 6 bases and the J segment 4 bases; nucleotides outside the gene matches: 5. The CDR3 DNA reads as TGTGCCAGCAGAGCGGGAGTCTCGTACGAGCAGTACTTC. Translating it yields CASRAGVSYEQYF.

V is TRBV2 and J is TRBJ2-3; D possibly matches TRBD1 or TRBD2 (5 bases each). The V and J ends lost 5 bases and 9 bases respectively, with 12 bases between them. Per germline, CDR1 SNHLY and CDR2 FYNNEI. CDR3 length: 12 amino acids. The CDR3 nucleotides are TGTGCCAGCAGTATGGGGACCGGAACGCAGTATTTT. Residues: CASSMGTGTQYF. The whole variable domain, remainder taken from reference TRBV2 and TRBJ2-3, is EPEVTQTPSHQVTQMGQEVILRCVPISNHLYFYWYRQILGQKVEFLVSFYNNEISEKSEIFDDQFSVERPDGSNFTLKIRSTKLEDSAMYFCASSMGTGTQYFGPGTRLTVL.

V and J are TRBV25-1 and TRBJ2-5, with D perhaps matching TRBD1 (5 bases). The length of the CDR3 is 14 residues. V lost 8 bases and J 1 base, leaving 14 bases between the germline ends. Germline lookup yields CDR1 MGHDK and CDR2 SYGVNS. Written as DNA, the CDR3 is TGTGCCAGCGGAGTTGCTAGGGGCCAAGAGACCCAGTACTTC. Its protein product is CASGVARGQETQYF.

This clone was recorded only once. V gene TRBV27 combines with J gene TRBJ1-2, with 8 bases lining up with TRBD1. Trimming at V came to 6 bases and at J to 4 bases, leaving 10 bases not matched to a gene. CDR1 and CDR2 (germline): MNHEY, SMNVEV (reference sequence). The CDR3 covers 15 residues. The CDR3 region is CASSRSGTGTYGYTF. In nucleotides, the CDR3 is TGTGCCAGCAGCCGATCCGGGACAGGCACCTATGGCTACACCTTC.

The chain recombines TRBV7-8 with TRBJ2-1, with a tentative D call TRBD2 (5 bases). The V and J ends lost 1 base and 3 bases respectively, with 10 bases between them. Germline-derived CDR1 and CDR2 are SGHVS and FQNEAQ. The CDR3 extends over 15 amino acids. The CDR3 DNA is TGTGCCAGCAGCTTAGATGGCGGGCTCTACAATGAGCAGTTCTTC. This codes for CASSLDGGLYNEQFF.

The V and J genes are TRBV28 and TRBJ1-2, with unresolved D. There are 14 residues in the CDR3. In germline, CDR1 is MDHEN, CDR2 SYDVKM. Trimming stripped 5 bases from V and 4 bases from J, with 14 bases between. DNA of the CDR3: TGTGCCAGCAGTAACCCGGGCCTTACCTATGGCTACACCTTC. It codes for CASSNPGLTYGYTF.

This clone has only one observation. In nucleotides, the CDR3 is TGTGAAGGGGGAGGGGCGGAGACAAGGAACACTGAAGCTTTCTTT. As protein: CEGGGAETRNTEAFF. The V call is TRBV9, the J call TRBJ1-1; a possible D gene is TRBD1 (6 bases). The length of the CDR3 is 15 residues. CDR1 and CDR2 (germline): SGDLS, YYNGEE.

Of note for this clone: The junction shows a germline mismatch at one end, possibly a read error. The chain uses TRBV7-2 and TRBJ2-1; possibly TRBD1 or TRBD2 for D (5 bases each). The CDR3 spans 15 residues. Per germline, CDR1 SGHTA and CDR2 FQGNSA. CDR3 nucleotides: TGTGCCAGCAGCCCCTCCCGGGACCTTTACAGTGAGCAGTTCTTC. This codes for CASSPSRDLYSEQFF. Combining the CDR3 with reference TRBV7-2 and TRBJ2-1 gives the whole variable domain GAGVSQSPSNKVTEKGKDVELRCDPISGHTALYWYRQSLGQGLEFLIYFQGNSAPDKSGLPSDRFSAERTGGSVSTLTIQRTQQEDSAVYLCASSPSRDLYSEQFFGPGTRLTVL.

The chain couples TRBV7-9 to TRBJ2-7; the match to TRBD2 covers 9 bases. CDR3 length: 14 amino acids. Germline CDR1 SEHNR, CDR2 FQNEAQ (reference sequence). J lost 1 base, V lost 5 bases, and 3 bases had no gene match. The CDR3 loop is CASSLLAGSYEQYF. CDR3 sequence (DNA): TGTGCCAGCAGCCTCCTAGCGGGATCCTACGAGCAGTACTTC.

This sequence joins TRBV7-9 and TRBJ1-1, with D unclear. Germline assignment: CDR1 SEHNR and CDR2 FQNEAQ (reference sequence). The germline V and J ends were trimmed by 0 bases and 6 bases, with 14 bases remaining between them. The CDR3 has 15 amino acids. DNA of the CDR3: TGTGCCAGCAGCTTAGCGGCCGCCACCCGGTCTGAAGCTTTCTTT. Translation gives CASSLAAATRSEAFF.

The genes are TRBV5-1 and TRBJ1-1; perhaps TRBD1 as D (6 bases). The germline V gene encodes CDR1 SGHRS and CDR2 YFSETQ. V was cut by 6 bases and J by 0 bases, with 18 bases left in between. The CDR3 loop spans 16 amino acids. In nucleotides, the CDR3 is TGCGCCAGCAAGACTCCCGGGAAGGGGGTGAACACTGAAGCTTTCTTT. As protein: CASKTPGKGVNTEAFF.

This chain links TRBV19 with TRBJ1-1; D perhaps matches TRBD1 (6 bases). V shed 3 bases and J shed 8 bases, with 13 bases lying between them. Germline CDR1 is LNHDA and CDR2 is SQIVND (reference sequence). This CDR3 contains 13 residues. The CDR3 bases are TGTGCCAGTAGTATGTCCAGGGACAAGGAAGCTTTCTTT. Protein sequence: CASSMSRDKEAFF.

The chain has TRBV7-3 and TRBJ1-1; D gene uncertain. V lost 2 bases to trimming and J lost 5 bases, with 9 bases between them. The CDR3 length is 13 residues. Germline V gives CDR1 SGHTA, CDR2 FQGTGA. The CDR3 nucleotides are TGTGCCAGCAGCTTATACGGGCAAACTGAAGCTTTCTTT. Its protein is CASSLYGQTEAFF. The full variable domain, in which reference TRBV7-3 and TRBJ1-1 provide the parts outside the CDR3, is GAGVSQTPSNKVTEKGKYVELRCDPISGHTALYWYRQSLGQGPEFLIYFQGTGAADDSGLPNDRFFAVRPEGSVSTLKIQRTERGDSAVYLCASSLYGQTEAFFGQGTRLTVV.

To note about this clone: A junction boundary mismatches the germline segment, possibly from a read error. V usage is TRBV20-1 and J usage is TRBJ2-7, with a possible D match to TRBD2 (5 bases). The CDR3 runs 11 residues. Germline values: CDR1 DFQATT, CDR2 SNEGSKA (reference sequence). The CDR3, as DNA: TGTGCGGTACTGGGAGAGTACGAGCAGTACTTC. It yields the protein CAVLGEYEQYF.

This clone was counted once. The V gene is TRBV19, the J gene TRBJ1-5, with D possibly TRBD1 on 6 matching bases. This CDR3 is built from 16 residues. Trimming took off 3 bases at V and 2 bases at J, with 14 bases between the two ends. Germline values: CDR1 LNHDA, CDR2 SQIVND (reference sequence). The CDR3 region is CASSMFAAGGNQPQHF. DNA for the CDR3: TGTGCCAGTAGTATGTTCGCTGCAGGGGGCAATCAGCCCCAGCATTTT.

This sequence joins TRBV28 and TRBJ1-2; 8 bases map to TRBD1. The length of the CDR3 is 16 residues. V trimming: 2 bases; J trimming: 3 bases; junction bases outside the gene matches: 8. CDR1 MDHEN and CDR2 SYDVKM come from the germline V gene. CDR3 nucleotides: TGTGCCAGCAGTTTAGGACAGGGCGGCCGGTACTATGGCTACACCTTC. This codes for CASSLGQGGRYYGYTF.

The CDR3 is CAISGRTSGVNTEAFF. The CDR3, as DNA: TGTGCCATCAGTGGACGAACGTCCGGGGTGAACACTGAAGCTTTCTTT. This chain connects TRBV10-3 to TRBJ1-1; no definite D call. The CDR3 spans 16 residues. Trimming removed 4 bases at V and 0 bases at J, with 15 bases between. Germline V gene sequence: CDR1 ENHRY, CDR2 SYGVKD.

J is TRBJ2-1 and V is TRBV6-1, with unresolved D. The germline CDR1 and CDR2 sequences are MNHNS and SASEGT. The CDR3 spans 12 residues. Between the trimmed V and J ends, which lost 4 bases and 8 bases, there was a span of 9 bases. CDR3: CASSVLVDEQFF. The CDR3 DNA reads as TGTGCCAGCAGTGTGCTAGTCGATGAGCAGTTCTTC.

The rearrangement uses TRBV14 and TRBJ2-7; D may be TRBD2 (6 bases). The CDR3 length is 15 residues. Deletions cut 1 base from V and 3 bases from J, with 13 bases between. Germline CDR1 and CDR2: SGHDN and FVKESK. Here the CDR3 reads CASSQGGLRLYEQYF. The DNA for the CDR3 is TGTGCCAGCAGCCAAGGGGGACTGAGACTCTACGAGCAGTACTTC.

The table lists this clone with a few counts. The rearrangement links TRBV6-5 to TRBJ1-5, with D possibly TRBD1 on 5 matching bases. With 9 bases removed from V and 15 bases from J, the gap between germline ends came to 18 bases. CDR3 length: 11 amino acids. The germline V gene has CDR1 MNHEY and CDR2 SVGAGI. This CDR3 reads CASGKGPTRHF. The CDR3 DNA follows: TGTGCCAGTGGTAAGGGGCCCACGCGGCATTTT.

CDR3 DNA: TGTGCCAGCAGTTACTTCGGGGGTTCTAACACCGGGGAGCTGTTTTTT. Translated, it gives CASSYFGGSNTGELFF. V and J are TRBV6-5 and TRBJ2-2; TRBD2 is a possible D gene (6 bases). CDR3 length: 16 residues. V gave up 1 base and J gave up 2 bases, with 11 bases separating them. Germline V CDR1 and CDR2: MNHEY, SVGAGI.

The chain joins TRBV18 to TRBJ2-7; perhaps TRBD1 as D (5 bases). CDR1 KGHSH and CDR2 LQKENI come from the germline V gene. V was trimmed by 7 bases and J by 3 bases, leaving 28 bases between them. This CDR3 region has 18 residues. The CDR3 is CASFPNPGSLAEDYEQYF. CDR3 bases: TGTGCCAGCTTCCCCAATCCAGGGTCCCTCGCCGAGGACTACGAGCAGTACTTC.